Below, 24 T cell receptor beta chains from the same sample are listed, as sequenced in a study of metastatic and nonmetastatic thyroid tumors (dated by TCRdb to 2020 to 2021). Libraries were constructed by PCR. The sequencer listed for this sample is Illumina HiSeq 4000. TCRdb trimmed public reads at Q25 via fastp, called clones via MiXCR and kept in-frame beta chains. The sample data list 20,000 to 30,000 clones, and under 15% of these were observed just once. The ten largest account for approximately 3.4% of the sample. No patient had received any treatment before thyroid surgery. Sequencing was done on a sample of blood. Every receptor here comes from a female donor with papillary thyroid cancer or a benign thyroid nodule (not recorded which). Some clones in this sample may be carry-over from other donors' samples.

This clone was picked up many times. V and J are TRBV6-2 or TRBV6-3 and TRBJ2-3, with D possibly matching TRBD2 (5 bases). V lost 6 bases to trimming and J lost 1 base, with 14 bases between them. This CDR3 comprises 15 residues. Germline loops: CDR1 MNHEY, CDR2 SVGEGT. The CDR3 reads CASREQRSRTDTQYF. Here the CDR3 DNA reads TGTGCCAGCAGGGAGCAGCGGTCCCGCACAGATACGCAGTATTTT.

This clone was seen repeatedly, ten times or more. Other DNA sequences within the sample encode an identical CDR3. The rearrangement joins TRBV7-9 to TRBJ2-6; D not resolved. The germline V gene has CDR1 SEHNR and CDR2 FQNEAQ (reference sequence). V lost 6 bases, J lost 3 bases, and 9 bases lay in between. The CDR3 contains 14 residues. CDR3 amino acids: CASSPLGGANVLTF. The CDR3 nucleotides are TGTGCCAGCAGTCCTCTGGGTGGGGCCAACGTCCTGACTTTC.

This clone was seen at least ten times. The genes are TRBV7-6 and TRBJ1-6; 7 bases align to TRBD1. Per germline, CDR1 SGHVS and CDR2 FNYEAQ. The length of the CDR3 is 14 residues. The V segment lost 5 bases and the J segment 9 bases; nucleotides outside the gene matches: 7. DNA for the CDR3: TGTGCCAGCAGCCCAGGGGGGTCAGCTTCACCCCTCCACTTT. The encoded protein is CASSPGGSASPLHF.

This clone has ten or more counts. The rearrangement uses TRBV3-1 and TRBJ1-1; D is undetermined. Trimming cost V 4 bases and J 4 bases, with 10 bases left between them. The CDR3 has 13 amino acids. Germline CDR1 LGHDT, CDR2 YNNKEL (reference sequence). CDR3 nucleotides: TGTGCCAGCAGCCGTTCCGACACCACTGAAGCTTTCTTT. Amino acid sequence: CASSRSDTTEAFF. The complete variable domain, with remaining parts taken from reference TRBV3-1 and TRBJ1-1, reads DTAVSQTPKYLVTQMGNDKSIKCEQNLGHDTMYWYKQDSKKFLKIMFSYNNKELIINETVPNRFSPKSPDKAHLNLHINSLELGDSAVYFCASSRSDTTEAFFGQGTRLTVV.

As for this clone: A junction end diverges from the germline sequence, so it may reflect a read error. V gene TRBV6-1 combines with J gene TRBJ1-2; TRBD1 might be the D (6 bases). CDR1 is MNHNS and CDR2 is SASEGT in the germline V gene. The CDR3 consists of 16 residues. In DNA form, the CDR3 reads TGTGCCAGCAGTAGAGGGGGGGGGCAGTTTGTCTATGGCCACACCTTC. Its protein is CASSRGGGQFVYGHTF.

This clone is labeled as medium-sized (0.01 to 0.1%). The sample contains more than one DNA sequence encoding this CDR3. CDR3 region: CASSYEQTGNTEAFF. CDR3 nucleotides: TGTGCCAGCAGCTACGAACAAACTGGGAACACTGAAGCTTTCTTT. The rearrangement joins TRBV13 to TRBJ1-1, with no clear D. This CDR3 comprises 15 residues. The V and J ends lost 4 bases and 1 base respectively, with 13 bases between them. Germline CDR1 is PRHDT and CDR2 is FYEKMQ (reference sequence).

The table lists this clone with many counts. The identical CDR3 is also encoded by other nucleotide sequences in the sample. This chain links TRBV18 with TRBJ2-7, with 7 bases fitting TRBD1. The CDR3 runs 16 residues. Germline V CDR1 and CDR2: KGHSH, LQKENI. J lost 6 bases, V lost 3 bases, and 14 bases had no gene match. This chain's CDR3 is CASSPDASGTGVEQYF. The CDR3 coding sequence is TGTGCCAGCTCACCCGACGCCTCTGGAACAGGGGTCGAGCAGTACTTC.

This clone was counted many times. V usage is TRBV19 and J usage is TRBJ1-2; 9 bases agree with TRBD1. V shed 3 bases, J shed 8 bases, and the junction held 16 bases outside the gene matches. Germline values: CDR1 LNHDA, CDR2 SQIVND (reference sequence). This CDR3 region has 17 residues. DNA for the CDR3: TGTGCCAGTAGTATGCAGATCCTCCGGGACAGGGCGCACGGCTACACCTTC. This encodes CASSMQILRDRAHGYTF.

The chain recombines TRBV6-1 with TRBJ1-1; TRBD1 is a possible D gene (5 bases). V was pared by 6 bases and J by 1 base, with 9 bases between. The CDR3 contains 13 residues. Germline lookup yields CDR1 MNHNS and CDR2 SASEGT. The chain's CDR3 is CASRDGGNTEAFF. CDR3 nucleotides: TGTGCCAGCAGAGACGGGGGGAACACTGAAGCTTTCTTT.

This clone has ten or more counts. V usage is TRBV20-1 and J usage is TRBJ2-3; 7 bases line up with TRBD2. CDR1 and CDR2 (germline): DFQATT, SNEGSKA (reference sequence). This CDR3 has 15 amino acids. The junction had 13 bases not matched to a gene; V was cut back by 5 bases and J by 5 bases. The CDR3 coding sequence is TGCAGTGCTTCCAGGTGGGAGGGTTTTGGAGATACGCAGTATTTT. It translates to CSASRWEGFGDTQYF.

This clone was seen repeatedly, ten times or more. V gene TRBV7-6 combines with J gene TRBJ2-1, with D maybe TRBD1 (5 bases). Germline V gene lookup returns CDR1 SGHVS and CDR2 FNYEAQ. The CDR3 loop spans 16 amino acids. V gave up 2 bases and J gave up 0 bases, with 11 bases separating them. CDR3 bases: TGTGCCAGCAGCTTACTTTCCCAGGGCTCCTACAATGAGCAGTTCTTC. This codes for CASSLLSQGSYNEQFF.

This clone came up many times. The V gene is TRBV28, the J gene TRBJ1-5; D may be TRBD1 (6 bases). With 7 bases removed from V and 3 bases from J, the gap between germline ends came to 10 bases. Per germline, CDR1 MDHEN and CDR2 SYDVKM. CDR3 length: 13 residues. The CDR3 loop is CASIDRFNQPQHF. CDR3 DNA sequence: TGTGCCAGCATTGACAGGTTCAATCAGCCCCAGCATTTT.

The table lists this clone with many counts. The chain couples TRBV12-3 or TRBV12-4 to TRBJ2-3; D uncertain. The length of the CDR3 is 12 residues. V dropped 7 bases and J dropped 5 bases, with 10 bases sitting between them. CDR3: CASTTLLDTQYF. CDR3 bases: TGTGCCAGCACCACGCTCCTAGATACGCAGTATTTT.

This clone was observed many times. This chain uses TRBV6-1 with TRBJ1-2; D not resolved. CDR1 and CDR2 (germline): MNHNS, SASEGT. The CDR3 is 12 residues long. The V end lost 6 bases, the J end lost 2 bases, and 7 bases lay between the germline ends. As DNA, the CDR3 is TGTGCCAGCAGAAGGCAAAACTATGGCTACACCTTC. Protein product: CASRRQNYGYTF.

This clone is categorized as medium-sized. This chain connects TRBV7-2 to TRBJ2-7; D may correspond to TRBD1 or TRBD2 (5 bases each). Germline V gene data show CDR1 as SGHTA and CDR2 as FQGNSA. There are 18 residues in the CDR3. V lost 0 bases to trimming and J lost 3 bases, with 21 bases between them. The CDR3 bases are TGTGCCAGCAGCTTAGCGGGGGTCATTCTAAGACAAGGCTACGAGCAGTACTTC. It specifies CASSLAGVILRQGYEQYF.

At least ten counts were recorded for this clone. This rearrangement joins TRBV28 to TRBJ1-5; D uncertain. The CDR3 totals 14 residues. The V gene's germline CDR1 is MDHEN and CDR2 SYDVKM. V shed 3 bases and J shed 4 bases, with 10 bases lying between them. The CDR3 sequence is CASSLFGTNQPQHF. CDR3 bases: TGTGCCAGCAGTTTGTTTGGAACTAATCAGCCCCAGCATTTT.

This rearrangement joins TRBV14 to TRBJ1-1; possible D gene TRBD1, 6 bases. The CDR3 is made up of 15 amino acids. V was cut by 2 bases and J by 2 bases, with 12 bases left in between. The germline gives CDR1 SGHDN, CDR2 FVKESK. The CDR3 DNA follows: TGTGCCAGCAGCCAATGGGGGGGCTCTAACACTGAAGCTTTCTTT. This encodes CASSQWGGSNTEAFF. Filled out from reference TRBV14 and TRBJ1-1, the complete variable domain reads EAGVTQFPSHSVIEKGQTVTLRCDPISGHDNLYWYRRVMGKEIKFLLHFVKESKQDESGMPNNRFLAERTGGTYSTLKVQPAELEDSGVYFCASSQWGGSNTEAFFGQGTRLTVV.

This rearrangement joins TRBV11-2 to TRBJ1-1; D not certain. The length of the CDR3 is 14 residues. Trimming stripped 7 bases from V and 5 bases from J, with 17 bases between. Germline lookup yields CDR1 SGHAT and CDR2 FQNNGV. The DNA for the CDR3 is TGTGCCAGCACCCCCATGTCCTCGAGGACTGAAGCTTTCTTT. It specifies CASTPMSSRTEAFF.

In its sample, this clone was seen many times. This chain joins TRBV10-1 and TRBJ2-2; maybe TRBD2 (5 bases). The V gene lost 3 bases and the J gene lost 6 bases, with 8 bases spanning the gap. The germline V gene encodes CDR1 WNHNN and CDR2 SYGVQD (reference sequence). CDR3 length equals 13 residues. The chain's CDR3 is CASSELGAGELFF. The CDR3 DNA sequence: TGCGCCAGCAGTGAACTAGGCGCCGGGGAGCTGTTTTTT.

This clone appeared many times. For the CDR3, the DNA is TGTGCCAGCAGCCCAGGACCTGGACTAGCGAATTACAATGAGCAGTTCTTC. Its translation is CASSPGPGLANYNEQFF. This chain uses TRBV13 with TRBJ2-1; 9 positions match TRBD2. The CDR3 runs 17 residues. Germline CDR1 reads PRHDT; CDR2 reads FYEKMQ (reference sequence). Germline trimming cut 5 bases from V and 4 bases from J; bases unmatched to any gene: 12.

This clone is medium-sized by share. This chain uses TRBV28 with TRBJ1-2; D possibly corresponds to TRBD1 (5 bases). The CDR3 runs to 13 residues. The germline V and J ends were trimmed by 7 bases and 7 bases, with 16 bases remaining between them. Germline CDR1 MDHEN, CDR2 SYDVKM. The CDR3 coding sequence is TGTGCCAGCACCTCCAAGGGGTCGGTTGGCTACACCTTC. Its protein product is CASTSKGSVGYTF.

This clone was found many times. The rearrangement uses TRBV2 and TRBJ2-3; weak D call: TRBD2 (6 bases). The CDR3 spans 16 residues. Trimming left V 6 bases short and J 4 bases short, with 20 bases between. CDR1 and CDR2 (germline): SNHLY, FYNNEI. CDR3 sequence reads: CASSRRSGLNPDTQYF. The CDR3 DNA reads TGTGCCAGCAGCCGACGGAGCGGGCTTAACCCAGATACGCAGTATTTT.

Many counts were recorded for this clone. The rearrangement uses TRBV12-3 or TRBV12-4 and TRBJ1-5; D gene uncertain. This CDR3 is 15 amino acids long. V lost 3 bases to trimming and J lost 4 bases, with 13 bases between them. This CDR3 reads CASSFFGFGNQPQHF. The DNA for the CDR3 is TGTGCCAGCAGTTTTTTCGGTTTTGGGAATCAGCCCCAGCATTTT.

This clone was counted at least ten times. The chain recombines TRBV14 with TRBJ2-7; 9 bases map to TRBD2. Germline V gives CDR1 SGHDN, CDR2 FVKESK. The CDR3 length is 14 residues. V lost 5 bases to trimming and J lost 4 bases; unmatched junction nucleotides: 6. The CDR3 sequence is CASSGVAGVYEQYF. In nucleotides, the CDR3 is TGTGCCAGCAGCGGAGTAGCGGGAGTATACGAGCAGTACTTC.